Below, one T cell receptor beta chain is given with its context. V lost 2 bases and J 0 bases, leaving 16 bases between the germline ends. There are 17 residues in the CDR3. These data come from a study of T cell clones after liver transplantation. Turning to the study itself: Tolerance: complete withdrawal held at least one year, liver enzymes staying within twice normal.

CD3+CD4+ and CD3+CD8+ cells were FACS-sorted from thawed unstimulated PBMCs. The table came from immunoSEQ multiplex PCR; TCRdb's copy has only in-frame clones and leaves some out. The sample carries 98,000 or so clones, 80% to 85% recorded once. The gene calls are TRBV23-1 and TRBJ1-2; D might be TRBD1 (5 bases). TRBV23-1 belongs to the ORF category, with a function that is uncertain. The sequenced sample was CD4+ T cells from blood, obtained before liver transplant. The TCR originated in a human donor who received a liver transplant. CDR3 region: CASSQPDSKQANYGYTF. In nucleotides, the CDR3 is TGCGCCAGCAGTCAACCAGACAGCAAACAGGCTAACTATGGCTACACCTTC.